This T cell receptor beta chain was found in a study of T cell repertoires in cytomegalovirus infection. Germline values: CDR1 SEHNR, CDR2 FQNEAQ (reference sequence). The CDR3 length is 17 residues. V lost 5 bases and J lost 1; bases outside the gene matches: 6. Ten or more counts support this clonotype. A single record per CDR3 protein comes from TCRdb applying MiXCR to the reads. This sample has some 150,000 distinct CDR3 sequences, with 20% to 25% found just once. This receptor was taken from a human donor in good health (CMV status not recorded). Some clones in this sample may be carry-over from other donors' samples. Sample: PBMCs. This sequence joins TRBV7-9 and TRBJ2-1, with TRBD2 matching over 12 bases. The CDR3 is CASSRPGLAGSYNEQFF. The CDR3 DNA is TGTGCCAGCAGCAGACCAGGACTAGCGGGGTCCTACAATGAGCAGTTCTTC.